This T cell receptor beta chain was found in a study of blood T cell repertoires in COVID-19. About the research overall: Sources were T cells, B-cell-depleted T cells, or PBMCs; the material itself was cDNA or gDNA.

Per the original data handling: Estimates of nucleated cell counts were drawn from the amplification of reference gene primers. The repertoire was sequenced with immunoSEQ multiplex PCR; TCRdb's copy has only in-frame clones and lacks some. That table is the source of V, J and clone size, and D and trimming were worked out from the DNA. Of under 200,000 clones in the sample, about nine tenths were seen once. Trimming removed 6 bases at V and 8 bases at J, with 19 bases between. Per the germline V gene, CDR1 is MNHEY and CDR2 is SVGAGI. The length of the CDR3 is 15 residues. Input material: peripheral blood. The chain combines TRBV6-5 with TRBJ1-4; D is uncertain. The sequence derives from a man younger than 35 with active or convalescent COVID-19. The CDR3 loop is CASSRRSLRVEKLFF. In DNA, the CDR3 is TGTGCCAGCAGCCGCCGGTCACTAAGAGTGGAAAAACTGTTTTTT.